This entry lists 7 T cell receptor beta chains sequenced from one sample in a study of T-cell memory formation after mild COVID-19. TCRdb ran MiXCR on the 5' RACE reads and lists one entry per CDR3 protein. In the table there are about 140,000 distinct CDR3 sequences, 19% of which are singletons. The source material was PBMCs or a T cell subset sorted from them (not recorded which). These receptors all come from an adult woman who had mild COVID-19 (a few samples of this study predate the infection). Cell type and time point are not known.

The table lists this clonotype with a few counts. The chain is built from TRBV11-2 and TRBJ2-2; D gene unclear. The CDR3 sequence is 15 residues long. V was pared by 5 bases and J by 7 bases, with 17 bases between. CDR1 and CDR2 (germline): SGHAT, FQNNGV. In nucleotides, the CDR3 is TGTGCCAGCAGCCCGCCCCCCGGACGTGGCGGGGAGCTGTTTTTT. This encodes CASSPPPGRGGELFF. Supplemented by reference TRBV11-2 and TRBJ2-2, the full variable domain reads EAGVAQSPRYKIIEKRQSVAFWCNPISGHATLYWYQQILGQGPKLLIQFQNNGVVDDSQLPKDRFSAERLKGVDSTLKIQPAKLEDSAVYLCASSPPPGRGGELFFGEGSRLTVL.

This clonotype is labeled as medium-sized. The chain employs TRBV5-6 and TRBJ2-5; 8 bases align to TRBD1. Germline CDR1 reads SGHDT; CDR2 reads YYEEEE. The CDR3 has 13 amino acids. Trimming took 4 bases from V and 5 from J; bases not matched to a gene: 4. The CDR3 region is CASSAQGVETQYF. In DNA, the CDR3 is TGTGCCAGCAGCGCACAGGGGGTCGAGACCCAGTACTTC.

V usage is TRBV11-3 and J usage is TRBJ2-7; TRBD2 agrees at 12 bases. The CDR3 has 16 residues. V shed 5 bases and J 5 bases; nucleotides not matched to a gene: 10. CDR1 SGHNT and CDR2 YENEEA come from the germline V gene. The CDR3 spells CASSLHLGLAGDEQYF. For the CDR3, the DNA is TGTGCCAGCAGCCTCCACTTGGGACTAGCGGGCGACGAGCAGTACTTC. Drawing the rest from reference TRBV11-3 and TRBJ2-7, the complete variable domain is EAGVVQSPRYKIIEKKQPVAFWCNPISGHNTLYWYLQNLGQGPELLIRYENEEAVDDSQLPKDRFSAERLKGVDSTLKIQPAELGDSAVYLCASSLHLGLAGDEQYFGPGTRLTVT.

This clonotype was seen more than once but under ten times. The rearrangement joins TRBV29-1 to TRBJ2-3; tentatively, D is TRBD1 or TRBD2 (5 bases each). The V and J ends lost 0 bases and 4 bases respectively, with 14 bases between them. Germline CDR1 reads SQVTM; CDR2 reads ANQGSEA. The CDR3 is 15 amino acids. In DNA form, the CDR3 reads TGCAGCGTTGAAGACGTCTCCCTGGGGGCAGATACGCAGTATTTT. It encodes CSVEDVSLGADTQYF.

V is TRBV19 and J is TRBJ1-5; the D gene is possibly TRBD1 (5 bases). CDR3 size: 15 residues. The germline V gene has CDR1 LNHDA and CDR2 SQIVND (reference sequence). V lost 7 bases, J lost 2 bases, and 15 bases lay in between. CDR3 DNA: TGTGCCAGTATAAAGGGAGGGGCGGGCAATCAGCCCCAGCATTTT. Translating gives CASIKGGAGNQPQHF. The entire variable domain, with the rest obtained from reference TRBV19 and TRBJ1-5, is as follows: DGGITQSPKYLFRKEGQNVTLSCEQNLNHDAMYWYRQDPGQGLRLIYYSQIVNDFQKGDIAEGYSVSREKKESFPLTVTSAQKNPTAFYLCASIKGGAGNQPQHFGDGTRLSIL.

The J gene is TRBJ2-3, the V gene TRBV7-2, with TRBD2 matching 7 bases. Germline V CDR1 and CDR2: SGHTA, FQGNSA. The CDR3 runs 14 residues. The J segment lost 2 bases and the V segment lost 5 bases, leaving 4 bases of the junction unmatched. The CDR3 here is CASSPGTNTDTQYF. CDR3 DNA: TGTGCCAGCAGCCCCGGGACTAACACAGATACGCAGTATTTT.

This rearrangement joins TRBV6-2 or TRBV6-3 to TRBJ2-7; D may be TRBD1 (5 bases). V shed 10 bases and J shed 2 bases, with 12 bases lying between them. CDR1 and CDR2 from the germline V gene are MNHEY and SVGEGT. The length of the CDR3 is 12 residues. DNA of the CDR3: TGTGCCATCAACAGGTTGCCCTACGAGCAGTACTTC. Encoded protein: CAINRLPYEQYF.